What follows are 26 T cell receptor beta chains derived from one specimen sequenced in a study of cytomegalovirus exposure and HLA in healthy donors. The PCR was carried out with 60 Vbeta primers and 13 Jbeta primers. Here immunoSEQ multiplex PCR was the method, and the copy in TCRdb shows in-frame clones only, minus some. The sample has some 200,000 clones, around 84% seen once. The sequenced material came from PBMCs. The origin of the receptors is a woman aged 45-60 years in good health and CMV-seropositive.

The table lists this clone with a few counts. The J gene is TRBJ1-1, the V gene TRBV2; D is unclear. This CDR3 contains 14 residues. Germline CDR1 reads SNHLY; CDR2 reads FYNNEI. Trimming took off 3 bases at V and 0 bases at J, with 8 bases between the two ends. The CDR3 loop reads CASSEGRVNTEAFF. CDR3 DNA: TGTGCCAGCAGTGAGGGGAGGGTGAACACTGAAGCTTTCTTT.

This clone has at least ten counts. This chain links TRBV21-1 with TRBJ2-7; the D call TRBD1 from the table was never checked on the DNA. TRBV21-1 is a known pseudogene. The length of the CDR3 is 11 residues. The CDR3 bases are TGTGCCAGCAGCAAACAGTACGAGCAGTACTTC. As protein: CASSKQYEQYF.

The chain recombines TRBV7-9 with TRBJ2-1, with TRBD2 matching 14 bases. The CDR3 is 16 residues long. Germline V gene lookup returns CDR1 SEHNR and CDR2 FQNEAQ (reference sequence). With 5 bases clipped from V and 3 bases from J, the junction kept 3 bases outside the gene matches. This CDR3 is CASSGTSGGLYNEQFF. The CDR3, as DNA: TGTGCCAGCAGCGGGACTAGCGGGGGTCTCTACAATGAGCAGTTCTTC.

A word on this clone: Mismatch with germline at one junction end may stem from a read error. The chain links TRBV30 to TRBJ2-2; D gene unclear. CDR1 is GTSNPN and CDR2 is SVGIG in the germline V gene (reference sequence). The CDR3 is made up of 13 amino acids. The CDR3 sequence: CAWSVRNSGELFF. The CDR3 DNA is TGTGCCTGGAGTGTACGAAACAGCGGGGAGCTGTTTTTT.

The V and J genes are TRBV5-1 and TRBJ2-5; 9 bases are shared with TRBD1. In germline, CDR1 is SGHRS, CDR2 YFSETQ. The CDR3 is 15 residues long. The junction had 6 bases not matched to a gene; V was cut back by 4 bases and J by 2 bases. The CDR3 nucleotides are TGCGCCAGCAGCCCCCCGACAGGGGGGCAAGAGACCCAGTACTTC. Protein product: CASSPPTGGQETQYF.

The chain carries TRBV9 and TRBJ2-3, with D perhaps TRBD2 (6 bases). Trimming left V 4 bases short and J 3 bases short, with 15 bases between. The germline V gene has CDR1 SGDLS and CDR2 YYNGEE. This CDR3 region has 15 residues. CDR3: CASSPDGGKTDTQYF. The CDR3 DNA is TGTGCCAGCAGCCCCGACGGGGGTAAGACAGATACGCAGTATTTT.

The chain carries TRBV7-2 and TRBJ2-1; D may be TRBD1 (5 bases). V shed 1 base and J shed 3 bases, with 10 bases lying between them. In germline, CDR1 is SGHTA, CDR2 FQGNSA. This CDR3 spans 15 amino acids. The CDR3, as DNA: TGTGCCAGCAGCTTAGTAGTAGGACACTACAATGAGCAGTTCTTC. It codes for CASSLVVGHYNEQFF.

The rearrangement uses TRBV11-2 and TRBJ2-5, with D maybe TRBD2 (5 bases). The CDR3 consists of 14 residues. Germline V gene sequence: CDR1 SGHAT, CDR2 FQNNGV. The ends were cut back, 2 bases at V and 7 bases at J, with 14 bases in the middle. CDR3 protein: CASSLLGSIRTQYF. The CDR3 region has the DNA TGTGCCAGCAGCTTACTAGGGAGCATAAGGACCCAGTACTTC.

The V and J genes are TRBV7-2 and TRBJ1-2, with D unresolved. V lost 5 bases and J lost 8, with 9 bases in between. The CDR3 extends over 11 amino acids. Germline CDR1 is SGHTA and CDR2 is FQGNSA. The CDR3 sequence: CASSPYRGYTF. Here the CDR3 DNA reads TGTGCCAGCAGCCCCTACAGAGGCTACACCTTC.

The V call is TRBV19, the J call TRBJ1-3; D unclear. The germline V and J ends were trimmed by 5 bases and 2 bases, with 7 bases remaining between them. The length of the CDR3 is 13 residues. In germline, CDR1 is LNHDA, CDR2 SQIVND (reference sequence). CDR3 DNA: TGTGCCAGTAGTTGGAGTCCTGGAAACACCATATATTTT. It yields the protein CASSWSPGNTIYF.

This chain connects TRBV11-3 to TRBJ1-1, with a tentative D call TRBD1 (5 bases). Germline V gene data show CDR1 as SGHNT and CDR2 as YENEEA. Trimming stripped 5 bases from V and 1 base from J, with 8 bases between. This CDR3 has 13 amino acids. The CDR3 nucleotides are TGTGCCAGCAGCCAAGGACAGAACACTGAAGCTTTCTTT. It codes for CASSQGQNTEAFF.

The sample holds one count of this clone. The chain joins TRBV2 to TRBJ2-3, with TRBD2 identical over 8 bases. The CDR3 is 14 amino acids. Trimming cost V 8 bases and J 2 bases; bases outside gene matches: 6. Germline-derived CDR1 and CDR2 are SNHLY and FYNNEI. The CDR3 sequence is CASLAGINTDTQYF. The CDR3 DNA sequence: TGTGCCAGCTTAGCGGGGATAAACACAGATACGCAGTATTTT.

The chain is built from TRBV10-2 and TRBJ1-5; D unresolved. Trimming removed 7 bases at V and 3 bases at J, with 13 bases between. The CDR3 contains 14 residues. Germline lookup yields CDR1 WSHSY and CDR2 SAAADI. In DNA form, the CDR3 reads TGCGCCAGCACCAATACGGGGAACAATCAGCCCCAGCATTTT. Translation: CASTNTGNNQPQHF.

The count of this clone is one. The chain combines TRBV4-1 with TRBJ1-1; D is uncertain. The J call is uncertain, as TRBJ2-2 better fits the DNA end. The CDR3 extends over 14 amino acids. From germline, CDR1 is MGHRA and CDR2 YSYEKL. Here the CDR3 DNA reads TGCGCCAGCAGCCAAGGGACCCGCTACGGGGAGCTGTTTTTT. Protein sequence: CASSQGTRYGELFF.

The genes are TRBV30 and TRBJ2-2, with D tentatively TRBD2 (6 bases). The length of the CDR3 is 15 residues. Per germline, CDR1 GTSNPN and CDR2 SVGIG (reference sequence). V gave up 0 bases and J gave up 2 bases, with 10 bases separating them. CDR3 bases: TGTGCCTGGAGTGTCGCCGGGACTAACACCGGGGAGCTGTTTTTT. Protein: CAWSVAGTNTGELFF. The complete variable domain, with remaining parts taken from reference TRBV30 and TRBJ2-2, reads SQTIHQWPATLVQPVGSPLSLECTVEGTSNPNLYWYRQAAGRGLQLLFYSVGIGQISSEVPQNLSASRPQDRQFILSSKKLLLSDSGFYLCAWSVAGTNTGELFFGEGSRLTVL.

The CDR3 loop reads CASSAGGNEQFF. CDR3 DNA: TGTGCCAGCAGCGCAGGGGGCAATGAGCAGTTCTTC. The chain employs TRBV9 and TRBJ2-1, with 7 bases fitting TRBD1. This CDR3 has 12 residues. The V gene's germline CDR1 is SGDLS and CDR2 YYNGEE. The V gene end was trimmed by 3 bases and the J gene end by 6 bases; junction bases not matched to a gene: 0.

Only one count was recorded for this clone. The chain combines TRBV4-1 with TRBJ1-1; TRBD1 might be the D (6 bases). This CDR3 has 13 residues. With 4 bases removed from V and 4 bases from J, the gap between germline ends came to 10 bases. Germline V CDR1 and CDR2: MGHRA, YSYEKL. CDR3 nucleotides: TGCGCCAGCAGCCCTACCAGGGGCACTGAAGCTTTCTTT. Its protein is CASSPTRGTEAFF.

The genes are TRBV6-5 and TRBJ1-2; the match to TRBD1 covers 9 bases. V was pared by 5 bases and J by 7 bases, with 2 bases of the junction left unmatched. The CDR3 sequence is 12 residues long. Germline CDR1 and CDR2: MNHEY and SVGAGI. The CDR3 loop reads CASSRDRAGYTF. The CDR3 bases are TGTGCCAGCAGTCGGGACAGGGCTGGCTACACCTTC.

The J gene is TRBJ1-2, the V gene TRBV9; D call uncertain. The germline V and J ends were trimmed by 0 bases and 4 bases, with 13 bases remaining between them. This CDR3 is 15 amino acids long. Per the germline V gene, CDR1 is SGDLS and CDR2 is YYNGEE. The CDR3 bases are TGTGCCAGCAGCGTAGCTTCCGGGGTTGCCTATGGCTACACCTTC. It specifies CASSVASGVAYGYTF.

The chain links TRBV6-1 to TRBJ1-2; D not resolved. Germline loops: CDR1 MNHNS, CDR2 SASEGT. The germline V and J ends were trimmed by 6 bases and 8 bases, with 16 bases remaining between them. The CDR3 loop spans 13 amino acids. The CDR3 loop reads CASRTDVLFGYTF. The CDR3 DNA reads TGTGCCAGCAGAACAGACGTCCTTTTCGGCTACACCTTC.

V usage is TRBV30 and J usage is TRBJ1-1; D perhaps matches TRBD1 (6 bases). The CDR3 covers 14 residues. Germline CDR1 is GTSNPN and CDR2 is SVGIG (reference sequence). Trimming removed 3 bases at V and 4 bases at J, with 15 bases between. CDR3 region: CAWSEVLGATEAFF. The CDR3, as DNA: TGTGCCTGGAGCGAAGTGCTGGGGGCCACTGAAGCTTTCTTT.

The chain has TRBV7-3 and TRBJ2-5, with TRBD2 matching over 10 bases. CDR1 and CDR2 (germline): SGHTA, FQGTGA. J was trimmed by 13 bases and V by 4 bases; bases with no gene match: 9. This CDR3 region has 13 residues. The CDR3 DNA sequence: TGTGCCAGCAGCTCCCTTAGCGGGGGGCAGGCGTACTTC. Its protein is CASSSLSGGQAYF.

This chain joins TRBV5-1 and TRBJ2-2; D not resolved. V shed 4 bases and J shed 6 bases, with 13 bases lying between them. The CDR3 has 14 residues. In germline, CDR1 is SGHRS, CDR2 YFSETQ. CDR3 DNA sequence: TGCGCCAGCAGCACGTCTCAGGTCGCCGGGGAGCTGTTTTTT. Its protein is CASSTSQVAGELFF.

The genes are TRBV20-1 and TRBJ2-7, with 7 bases matching TRBD2. The CDR3 covers 11 residues. Germline CDR1 reads DFQATT; CDR2 reads SNEGSKA (reference sequence). V shed 0 bases, J shed 9 bases, and the junction held 2 bases outside the gene matches. This CDR3 reads CSARDGRGQYF. In DNA, the CDR3 is TGCAGTGCTAGAGATGGGAGGGGGCAGTACTTC.

V and J are TRBV5-1 and TRBJ1-4; a weak D match, TRBD1 (5 bases). This CDR3 region has 15 residues. The ends were cut back, 4 bases at V and 7 bases at J, with 17 bases in the middle. Germline CDR1 is SGHRS and CDR2 is YFSETQ. The CDR3 here is CASSERRGWGEKLFF. The CDR3 DNA follows: TGCGCCAGCAGCGAACGGAGGGGTTGGGGTGAAAAACTGTTTTTT.

The J gene is TRBJ1-1, the V gene TRBV4-1; D is ambiguous. This CDR3 is 15 amino acids long. CDR1 and CDR2 (germline): MGHRA, YSYEKL. V lost 0 bases, J lost 1 base, and 9 bases lay in between. CDR3 DNA sequence: TGCGCCAGCAGCCAAGAATCCGCGGAGAACACTGAAGCTTTCTTT. Translating gives CASSQESAENTEAFF.